Included here is one T cell receptor beta chain sequence, with context. Its antigen is currently unknown. This entry is derived from a study of CD8 T cells in ankylosing spondylitis. The CDR3 length is 13 residues. Trimming stripped 8 bases from V and 5 bases from J, with 15 bases between. CDR1 MNHEY and CDR2 SVGAGI come from the germline V gene. Broader study findings: There was a TCR beta motif, made of several highly homologous variants, that appeared characteristic of ankylosing spondylitis blood.

5'-RACE, quantitative and with molecular barcodes, yielded the TCR beta libraries. MiXCR, run by TCRdb on the 5' RACE reads, gives a single entry per CDR3 protein. The repertoire holds 450,000 or so distinct CDR3 sequences, roughly 25% seen once, with roughly 0.8% in the top ten. The chain has TRBV6-5 and TRBJ1-2; no clear D gene. The sequence was collected from a male donor with ankylosing spondylitis. Sequencing input: blood, either unsorted or a sorted T cell fraction (not recorded which). The CDR3 DNA reads as TGTGCCAGCGTTGACCACCTCGGGTATGGCTACACCTTC. Translation: CASVDHLGYGYTF.